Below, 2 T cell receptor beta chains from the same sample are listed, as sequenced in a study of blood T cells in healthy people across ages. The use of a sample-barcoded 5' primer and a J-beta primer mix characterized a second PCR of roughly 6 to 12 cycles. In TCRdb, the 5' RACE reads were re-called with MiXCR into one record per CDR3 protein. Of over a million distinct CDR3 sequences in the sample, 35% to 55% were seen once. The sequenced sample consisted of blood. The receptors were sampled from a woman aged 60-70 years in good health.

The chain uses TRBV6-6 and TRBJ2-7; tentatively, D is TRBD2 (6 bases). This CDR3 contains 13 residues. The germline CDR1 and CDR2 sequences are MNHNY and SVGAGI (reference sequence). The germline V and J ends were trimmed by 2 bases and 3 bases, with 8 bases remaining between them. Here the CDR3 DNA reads TGTGCCAGCAGTTACCGCGGGGTCTACGAGCAGTACTTC. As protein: CASSYRGVYEQYF.

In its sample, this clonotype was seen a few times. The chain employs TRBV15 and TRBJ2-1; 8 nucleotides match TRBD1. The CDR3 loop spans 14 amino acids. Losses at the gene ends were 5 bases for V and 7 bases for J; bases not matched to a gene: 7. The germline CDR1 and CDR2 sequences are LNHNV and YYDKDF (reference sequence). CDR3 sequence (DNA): TGTGCCACCAGCCCAGGGGGCTCTGGAAATGAGCAGTTCTTC. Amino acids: CATSPGGSGNEQFF.